This T cell receptor (beta chain) derives from a study of blood T cell repertoires in COVID-19. The CDR3 consists of 13 residues. Germline V gene lookup returns CDR1 GTSNPN and CDR2 SVGIG (reference sequence). V dropped 8 bases and J dropped 7; count of bases not matched to a gene: 8. Under the authors' procedure: Amplification of reference gene primers provided the estimated nucleated cell counts. Measured with immunoSEQ multiplex PCR; TCRdb has only the in-frame clones, and not every one. From that table come the V and J calls and clone size; the DNA was used to work out D and trimming. Of around 250,000 clones in the sample, roughly 89% were seen once. The age range of participants was 18 to 89 years, with residence in around 22 US areas. Cohort placement rested on clinical history that participants reported themselves. Two consecutive negative NP/OP PCR tests, clearance, or resolved symptoms defined Cohort 3 recovery.

Source material: PBMCs or T cells enriched from blood (not recorded which). The chain joins TRBV30 to TRBJ1-2; TRBD1 agrees at 12 bases. The receptor's source is a woman between 25 and 40 years old who had recovered from COVID-19. CDR3 nucleotides: TGTGCCCACGGGACAGGGGGCGGACCTGGCTACACCTTC. Residues: CAHGTGGGPGYTF.